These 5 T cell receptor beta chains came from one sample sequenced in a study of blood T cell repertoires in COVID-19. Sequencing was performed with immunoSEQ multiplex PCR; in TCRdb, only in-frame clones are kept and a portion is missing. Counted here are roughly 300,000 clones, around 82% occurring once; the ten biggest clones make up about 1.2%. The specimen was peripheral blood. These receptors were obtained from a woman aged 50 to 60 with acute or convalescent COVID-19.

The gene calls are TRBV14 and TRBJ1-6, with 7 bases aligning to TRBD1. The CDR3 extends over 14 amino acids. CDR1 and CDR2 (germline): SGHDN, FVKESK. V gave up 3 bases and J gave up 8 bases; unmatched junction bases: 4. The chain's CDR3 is CASSHGQVYSPLHF. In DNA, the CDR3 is TGTGCCAGCAGCCACGGACAGGTCTATTCACCCCTCCACTTT.

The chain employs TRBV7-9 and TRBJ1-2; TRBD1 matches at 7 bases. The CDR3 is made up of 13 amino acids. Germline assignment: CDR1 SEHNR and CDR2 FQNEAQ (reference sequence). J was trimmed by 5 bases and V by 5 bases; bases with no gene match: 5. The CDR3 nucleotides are TGTGCCAGCAGCACAACAGGGGTATATGGCTACACCTTC. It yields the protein CASSTTGVYGYTF.

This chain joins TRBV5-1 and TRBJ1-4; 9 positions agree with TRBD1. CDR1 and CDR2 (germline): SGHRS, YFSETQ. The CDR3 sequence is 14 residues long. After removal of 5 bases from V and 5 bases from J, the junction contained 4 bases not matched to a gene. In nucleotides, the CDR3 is TGCGCCAGCAGTGAGGGGACAGGGAATGAAAAACTGTTTTTT. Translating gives CASSEGTGNEKLFF.

In nucleotides, the CDR3 is TGCAGCGCTCTGACAGGGGAAAAGGCTTATGGCTACACCTTC. Translating it yields CSALTGEKAYGYTF. This chain uses TRBV29-1 with TRBJ1-2; 8 bases match TRBD1. The CDR3 sequence is 14 residues long. Unmatched junction bases numbered 12, after V lost 7 bases and J lost 5 bases. The V gene's germline CDR1 is SQVTM and CDR2 ANQGSEA.

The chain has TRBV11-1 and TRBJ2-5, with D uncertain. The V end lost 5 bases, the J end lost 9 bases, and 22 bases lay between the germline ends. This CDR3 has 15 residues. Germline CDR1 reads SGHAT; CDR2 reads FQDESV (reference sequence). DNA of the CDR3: TGTGCCAGCAGCGTCGGTTCGACTGGTTTTGGATCCCAGTACTTC. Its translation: CASSVGSTGFGSQYF.